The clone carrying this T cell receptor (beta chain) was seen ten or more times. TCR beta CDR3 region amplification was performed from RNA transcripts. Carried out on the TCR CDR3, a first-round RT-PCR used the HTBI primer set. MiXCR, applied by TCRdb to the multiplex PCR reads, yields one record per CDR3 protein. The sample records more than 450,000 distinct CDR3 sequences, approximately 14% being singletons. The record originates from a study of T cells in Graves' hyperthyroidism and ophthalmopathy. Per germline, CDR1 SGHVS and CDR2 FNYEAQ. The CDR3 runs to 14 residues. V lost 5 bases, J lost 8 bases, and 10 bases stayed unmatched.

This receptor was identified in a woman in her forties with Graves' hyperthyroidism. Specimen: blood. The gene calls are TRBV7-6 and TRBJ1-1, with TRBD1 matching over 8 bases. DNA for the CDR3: TGTGCCAGCAGCCCACGGACAGGGTTTTCCGAAGCTTTCTTT. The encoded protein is CASSPRTGFSEAFF.